This TCR beta chain appears in the sequencing data of a study of blood T cell repertoires in COVID-19 (dated by TCRdb to about 2020). Concerning the study at large: The collaborator samples originated in the United States, Italy and Spain and spanned the acute and convalescent phases of COVID-19. The prospective study material was composed of cDNA or gDNA derived from T cells, B-cell-depleted T cells, or PBMCs. Subjects who had been exposed to COVID-19, were actively infected with it, or had recovered from it provided the deeply sampled blood TCRbeta repertoires that made up the dataset. A freely available public database, intended as a resource for researchers studying the immune response to SARS-CoV-2, is where the repertoires were released. Samples came from the ongoing ImmuneRACE study (first 160 participants) plus 1,254 subjects from 6 global collaborators. Sample metadata almost always included a de-identified subject ID, COVID-19 status, age in years and sex. Where available, HLA class I and class II types were obtained from metadata supplied by the sample provider rather than from assay-based typing.

TCRbeta CDR3 regions were amplified from genomic DNA by means of the immunoSEQ Assay, a bias-controlled multiplex PCR. For the original study's pipeline: Within the assay, amplification of reference gene primers was used to estimate how many nucleated cells each sample contained. To quantify the absolute abundance of each unique TCRbeta CDR3 rearrangement, sequence reads were collapsed and filtered. For each sample, productive Simpson clonality was calculated by taking the square root of Simpson's diversity index across productive rearrangements. Held by TCRdb, this immuneACCESS table contains in-frame sequences only and omits some clones. Under half of the omission traces to an unresolved V gene where checked; the cause of the rest is unknown. V and J calls plus clone size are reproduced from that table; the DNA served to infer D and trimming. Across this sample there are 90,000 to 150,000 clones, with 79% seen only once. The top ten constitute around 3.9% of the sample.

Each collaborating institution followed its own protocols to collect whole blood in K2EDTA tubes. Collaborator samples were shipped for TCRbeta analysis as frozen whole blood, isolated PBMCs, or DNA extracted from either sample type. General conclusions and limits of the study: How much clinical and demographic metadata was included differed by source and by participant, and the metadata was provided uncurated.

The CDR3 sequence holds 14 residues, the cysteine and phenylalanine included. Kept here is only the CDR3 DNA, which spans 42 bases and is read in frame from base 1. Per the germline V gene (reference sequence), LNHDA is the CDR1 and SQIVND is the CDR2. Trimmed from V: 6 bases; trimmed from J: 7 bases; junction bases lacking a gene match: 7. A few counts support this clone. No antigen is known for it. No per-base quality is available; no much larger clone lies one base away. The chain uses TRBV19 and TRBJ1-5; TRBD1 fits 9 bases in the junction. The receptor was derived from an elderly woman with acute or convalescent COVID-19. Sequencing was carried out using peripheral blood. At the DNA level, the sequence is TGTGCCAGTAGCAGGGACAGGGATATCCAGCCCCAGCATTTT. This translates into CASSRDRDIQPQHF.